One and the same sample provided the 24 T cell receptor beta chains below, sequenced in a study of blood T cell repertoires in COVID-19. The data were produced by immunoSEQ multiplex PCR, yet TCRdb's version contains in-frame clones alone and is incomplete. The sample lists about 64,000 clones, 70% to 90% seen once, with around 9.1% in the top ten. Material: PBMCs or T cells enriched from blood (not recorded which). The receptors here all came from a woman between 40 and 50 years old who had recovered from COVID-19.

The chain couples TRBV7-9 to TRBJ1-2, with a possible D match to TRBD1 (6 bases). The CDR3 loop spans 15 amino acids. Germline CDR1 reads SEHNR; CDR2 reads FQNEAQ (reference sequence). The V end was cut by 8 bases, the J end by 1 base, with 17 bases between. DNA of the CDR3: TGTGCCAGCGGACAGCTAGGGGCCCTTAACTATGGCTACACCTTC. It is translated as CASGQLGALNYGYTF. Supplemented by reference TRBV7-9 and TRBJ1-2, the full variable domain reads DTGVSQNPRHKITKRGQNVTFRCDPISEHNRLYWYRQTLGQGPEFLTYFQNEAQLEKSRLLSDRFSAERPKGSFSTLEIQRTEQGDSAMYLCASGQLGALNYGYTFGSGTRLTVV.

V is TRBV2 and J is TRBJ1-5, with D possibly TRBD1 on 6 matching bases. Germline assignment: CDR1 SNHLY and CDR2 FYNNEI. CDR3 length: 13 amino acids. V lost 7 bases and J lost 7, with 14 bases in between. The CDR3 spells CASKQGQVQPQHF. CDR3 nucleotide sequence: TGTGCCAGCAAACAGGGCCAGGTACAGCCCCAGCATTTT.

The chain is built from TRBV6-5 and TRBJ1-2; TRBD1 agrees at 8 bases. CDR3 length equals 14 residues. Germline CDR1 and CDR2: MNHEY and SVGAGI. V was pared by 6 bases and J by 1 base, with 4 bases of the junction left unmatched. CDR3 bases: TGTGCCAGCAGACGACAGGGGAATAACTATGGCTACACCTTC. It translates to CASRRQGNNYGYTF.

V usage is TRBV5-1 and J usage is TRBJ1-5, with D hard to call. This CDR3 is built from 13 residues. V lost 0 bases and J 5 bases, leaving 6 bases between the germline ends. CDR1 is SGHRS and CDR2 is YFSETQ in the germline V gene. The CDR3 sequence: CASSLGSDQPQHF. The CDR3 DNA reads as TGCGCCAGCAGCTTGGGGTCGGATCAGCCCCAGCATTTT.

This chain links TRBV12-2 with TRBJ2-5; the table names TRBD1, a call not compared with the DNA. TRBV12-2 is recorded as a pseudogene. This CDR3 has 16 amino acids. CDR3 nucleotide sequence: TGTGCAAGTCGCTTAAAGAGGACAGTACTTCAAGAGACCCAGTACTTC. Its protein is CASRLKRTVLQETQYF.

The chain employs TRBV10-3 and TRBJ1-1, with a weak D call TRBD1 (5 bases). The CDR3 consists of 13 residues. V shed 0 bases and J shed 6 bases, with 8 bases lying between them. CDR1 is ENHRY, CDR2 SYGVKD, per germline. The CDR3 nucleotides read TGTGCCATCAGTGAGTCGGGGGGACCTGAAGCTTTCTTT. This gives the protein CAISESGGPEAFF.

This rearrangement joins TRBV28 to TRBJ1-2, with 7 bases matching TRBD1. The CDR3 contains 15 residues. CDR1 MDHEN and CDR2 SYDVKM come from the germline V gene. With 6 bases clipped from V and 1 base from J, the junction kept 8 bases outside the gene matches. CDR3 DNA: TGTGCCAGCAGCGGGGGACAGCCCCGTAACTATGGCTACACCTTC. As protein: CASSGGQPRNYGYTF.

The chain recombines TRBV6-5 with TRBJ1-2, with 7 bases fitting TRBD1. The CDR3 is 15 residues long. The junction had 11 bases not matched to a gene; V was cut back by 6 bases and J by 4 bases. Germline V lookup: CDR1 MNHEY, CDR2 SVGAGI. Here the CDR3 DNA reads TGTGCCAGCAGCAACCCGGGACAGTTTTTCTATGGCTACACCTTC. Its protein is CASSNPGQFFYGYTF.

The rearrangement links TRBV10-3 to TRBJ1-6; weak D call: TRBD1 (5 bases). Trimming stripped 9 bases from V and 8 bases from J, with 14 bases between. The CDR3 has 13 residues. Germline V gene data show CDR1 as ENHRY and CDR2 as SYGVKD. CDR3 residues: CAINGGTDSPLHF. As DNA, the CDR3 is TGTGCCATAAATGGGGGGACGGATTCACCCCTCCACTTT.

The chain couples TRBV29-1 to TRBJ1-1; no definite D call. V was clipped by 3 bases and J by 3 bases, with 14 bases between them. This CDR3 is built from 14 residues. CDR1 is SQVTM, CDR2 ANQGSEA, per germline. CDR3 loop: CSVDLSDVYTEAFF. In DNA, the CDR3 is TGCAGCGTTGATCTTTCAGATGTATACACTGAAGCTTTCTTT.

The V gene is TRBV5-1, the J gene TRBJ1-2; unclear D gene. Looked up from germline, CDR1 is SGHRS and CDR2 is YFSETQ. The length of the CDR3 is 12 residues. Trimming removed 1 base from V and 6 bases from J, with 7 bases in between. The CDR3 bases are TGCGCCAGCAGCTTGTGGCAGGATGGCTACACCTTC. It translates to CASSLWQDGYTF.

A few counts support this clone. This chain links TRBV7-9 with TRBJ1-1, with a weak D call TRBD1 (6 bases). Germline CDR1 SEHNR, CDR2 FQNEAQ (reference sequence). V was trimmed by 5 bases and J by 1 base, leaving 14 bases between them. The CDR3 extends over 15 amino acids. This chain's CDR3 is CASSPHPQGNTEAFF. The DNA for the CDR3 is TGTGCCAGCAGCCCCCACCCACAGGGGAACACTGAAGCTTTCTTT.

This rearrangement joins TRBV19 to TRBJ1-1, with D unresolved. With 3 bases removed from V and 1 base from J, the gap between germline ends came to 6 bases. The germline V gene has CDR1 LNHDA and CDR2 SQIVND (reference sequence). CDR3 length equals 13 residues. The CDR3 region has the DNA TGTGCCAGTAGTATTTTGAGGAACACTGAAGCTTTCTTT. Protein sequence: CASSILRNTEAFF.

This chain links TRBV5-1 with TRBJ2-7, with D perhaps TRBD1 (6 bases). V was cut by 0 bases and J by 2 bases, with 12 bases left in between. This CDR3 is built from 15 residues. In germline, CDR1 is SGHRS, CDR2 YFSETQ. CDR3 in amino acids: CASSLEPQGAYEQYF. CDR3 DNA: TGCGCCAGCAGCTTGGAACCACAGGGAGCCTACGAGCAGTACTTC.

The rearrangement joins TRBV6-1 to TRBJ1-5; D perhaps matches TRBD1 (5 bases). Germline V gives CDR1 MNHNS, CDR2 SASEGT. V was shortened by 3 bases and J by 2 bases, with 14 bases between the two germline ends. CDR3 length: 16 residues. CDR3 coding DNA: TGTGCCAGCAGTGATTACGTGGGGGGGGGCAATCAGCCCCAGCATTTT. This sequence encodes CASSDYVGGGNQPQHF.

The rearrangement joins TRBV6-5 to TRBJ1-6; 8 bases are shared with TRBD1. The CDR3 runs 15 residues. Germline V CDR1 and CDR2: MNHEY, SVGAGI. V shed 6 bases, J shed 7 bases, and the junction held 8 bases outside the gene matches. CDR3 residues: CASSRTGFGNSPLHF. In DNA, the CDR3 is TGTGCCAGCAGCCGGACAGGGTTCGGAAATTCACCCCTCCACTTT.

This clone was seen just once. This chain joins TRBV18 and TRBJ1-2, with 7 bases fitting TRBD1. The CDR3 is 14 amino acids. CDR1 is KGHSH, CDR2 LQKENI, per germline. The J segment lost 2 bases and the V segment lost 4 bases, leaving 4 bases of the junction unmatched. CDR3 residues: CASSRDSPNYGYTF. The DNA for the CDR3 is TGTGCCAGCTCACGGGACAGCCCCAACTATGGCTACACCTTC. The full variable domain, rest sourced from reference TRBV18 and TRBJ1-2, is NAGVMQNPRHLVRRRGQEARLRCSPMKGHSHVYWYRQLPEEGLKFMVYLQKENIIDESGMPKERFSAEFPKEGPSILRIQQVVRGDSAAYFCASSRDSPNYGYTFGSGTRLTVV.

This clone appeared a few times. CDR3 bases: TGTGCCAGCAGCCCGAGTTCCAATTCACCCCTCCACTTT. It is translated as CASSPSSNSPLHF. J is TRBJ1-6 and V is TRBV11-3; D is uncertain. V was pared by 5 bases and J by 7 bases, with 9 bases between. This CDR3 comprises 13 residues. In germline, CDR1 is SGHNT, CDR2 YENEEA.

The V gene is TRBV6-1, the J gene TRBJ1-3, with D perhaps TRBD1 (5 bases). Trimming shortened V by 4 bases and J by 0 bases, and 13 bases separated the two germline ends. CDR3 length equals 16 residues. Germline CDR1 is MNHNS and CDR2 is SASEGT. The CDR3 region is CASSAGHKSSGNTIYF. DNA for the CDR3: TGTGCCAGCAGTGCCGGACATAAGAGCTCTGGAAACACCATATATTTT.

J is TRBJ1-1 and V is TRBV25-1; 7 nucleotides line up with TRBD1. V lost 2 bases, J lost 0 bases, and 3 bases stayed unmatched. Looked up from germline, CDR1 is MGHDK and CDR2 is SYGVNS. The length of the CDR3 is 15 residues. The CDR3 DNA reads as TGTGCCAGCAGTGAAAGAGGACAGGTGAACACTGAAGCTTTCTTT. This encodes CASSERGQVNTEAFF.

This sequence joins TRBV6-9 and TRBJ1-3; no clear D. The length of the CDR3 is 18 residues. Trimming took off 0 bases at V and 0 bases at J, with 15 bases between the two ends. Germline V gene sequence: CDR1 MNHGY, CDR2 SVAAGI. The CDR3 DNA is TGTGCCAGCAGTTATTCGAAGGTGGCACGCGGCTCTGGAAACACCATATATTTT. This gives the protein CASSYSKVARGSGNTIYF.

This clone was recorded once. Other DNA sequences within the sample encode an identical CDR3. The J gene is TRBJ1-2, the V gene TRBV12-3 or TRBV12-4; weak D call: TRBD1 (5 bases). V lost 4 bases, J lost 7 bases, and 10 bases lay in between. The CDR3 runs to 12 residues. The CDR3 bases are TGTGCCAGCAGTTCGCCCCAGGGTGGCTACACCTTC. Its protein is CASSSPQGGYTF.

This clone came up once. This chain connects TRBV20-1 to TRBJ2-1; 12 bases map to TRBD2. Per the germline V gene, CDR1 is DFQATT and CDR2 is SNEGSKA (reference sequence). The CDR3 extends over 16 amino acids. The V segment lost 3 bases and the J segment 8 bases; nucleotides outside the gene matches: 11. CDR3 nucleotides: TGCAGTGCTAGTAGGCTAGCGGGGGGGCGGCCTCATGAGCAGTTCTTC. Translating it yields CSASRLAGGRPHEQFF.

As DNA, the CDR3 is TGTGCCAGCAGCTTACAGTCCGGGGTAGCGGCTAATGAAAAACTGTTTTTT. Its translation: CASSLQSGVAANEKLFF. The chain couples TRBV7-6 to TRBJ1-4, with no clear D. This CDR3 is built from 17 residues. V was cut by 2 bases and J by 3 bases, with 16 bases left in between. Germline lookup yields CDR1 SGHVS and CDR2 FNYEAQ.